This T cell receptor (beta chain) was retrieved from a study of blood T cell repertoires in COVID-19. Study details: Sources were T cells, B-cell-depleted T cells, or PBMCs; the material itself was cDNA or gDNA.

Germline-derived CDR1 and CDR2 are SGHTA and FQGNSA. Trimming removed 0 bases at V and 3 bases at J, with 8 bases between. The CDR3 consists of 15 residues. This clone came up a few times. Authors' analysis steps: Using reference gene primer amplification, nucleated cell counts were estimated. Method: immunoSEQ multiplex PCR; TCRdb's copy keeps in-frame clones and lacks some. V, J and clone size are those of that table, while D and trimming were read from the DNA. The repertoire holds tens of thousands of clones, with 70% to 90% as singletons. Specimen: peripheral blood. The TCR originated in a woman at least 80 years old with active or convalescent COVID-19. This sequence joins TRBV7-2 and TRBJ1-4, with a weak D call TRBD1 (6 bases). CDR3 region: CASSLAWTANEKLFF. CDR3 nucleotide sequence: TGTGCCAGCAGCTTAGCGTGGACAGCTAATGAAAAACTGTTTTTT. Combining the CDR3 with reference TRBV7-2 and TRBJ1-4 gives the whole variable domain GAGVSQSPSNKVTEKGKDVELRCDPISGHTALYWYRQSLGQGLEFLIYFQGNSAPDKSGLPSDRFSAERTGGSVSTLTIQRTQQEDSAVYLCASSLAWTANEKLFFGSGTQLSVL.